This T cell receptor beta chain came from a study of blood T cell repertoires in COVID-19. Study in general: Nucleic acid was either cDNA or gDNA, and it came from T cells, B-cell-depleted T cells, or PBMCs.

Per the original methods: Reference gene primer amplification yielded estimated nucleated cell counts. Some clones are missing from TCRdb's copy, which holds only in-frame ones; the method was immunoSEQ multiplex PCR. That table gives V, J and clone size, and the DNA gave D and trimming. The sample records over 200,000 clones, 75% to 85% being singletons. This clone appeared a single time. The CDR3 consists of 16 residues. Sequencing was done on a sample of peripheral blood. The V call is TRBV12-2, the J call TRBJ1-2; no check of the table's D call, TRBD1, against the DNA was made. TRBV12-2 is assigned pseudogene status. This receptor was obtained from a woman in her thirties with COVID-19, enrolled during active disease. For the CDR3, the DNA is TGTGCAAGTCGCCCCTACAAAGGGGACAGGGGCTATGGCTACACCTTC. Its translation: CASRPYKGDRGYGYTF.